This is a list of T cell receptor beta chains from one sample in a study of beta chain features in type 1 diabetes. Produced via immunoSEQ multiplex PCR; TCRdb's table is partial and in-frame only. The sample records about 44,000 clones, about 51% being singletons. Input material: Tregs from blood. The receptors derive from a woman between 18 and 30 years old in good health. The CDR3 runs from the conserved cysteine through the conserved F or W. D genes are given only for firm matches. Clone size is shown for a subset of rows, as once, few, many or a class of expanded clone.

j_call: TRBJ2-5
v_call: TRBV28
d_call: TRBD1
clone_size: -
cdr3_aa: CASSQRTGAETQYF
cdr3_nt: TGTGCCAGCAGTCAACGGACAGGGGCAGAGACCCAGTACTTC

j_call: TRBJ2-7
v_call: TRBV6-5
d_call: -
clone_size: few
cdr3_aa: CAISDPNREQYF
cdr3_nt: TGTGCCATCAGTGACCCCAACAGAGAGCAGTACTTC

j_call: TRBJ2-3
v_call: TRBV29-1
d_call: -
clone_size: few
cdr3_aa: CSGRLGVGTDTQYF
cdr3_nt: TGCAGCGGGAGACTAGGAGTGGGCACAGATACGCAGTATTTT

j_call: TRBJ2-3
v_call: TRBV28
d_call: -
clone_size: -
cdr3_aa: CASSFGTGSTDTQYF
cdr3_nt: TGTGCCAGCAGTTTTGGCACAGGGAGCACAGATACGCAGTATTTT

j_call: TRBJ2-4
v_call: TRBV6-5
d_call: -
clone_size: -
cdr3_aa: CASKHLYDIQYF
cdr3_nt: TGTGCCAGCAAACACCTTTATGACATTCAGTACTTC

j_call: TRBJ2-4
v_call: TRBV19
d_call: TRBD1
clone_size: -
cdr3_aa: CASSPTPGQLAKNIQYF
cdr3_nt: TGTGCCAGTAGTCCAACCCCGGGACAGCTAGCCAAAAACATTCAGTACTTC

j_call: TRBJ1-3
v_call: TRBV6-5
d_call: -
clone_size: -
cdr3_aa: CASVSPGNTIYF
cdr3_nt: TGTGCCAGCGTATCCCCTGGAAACACCATATATTTT

j_call: TRBJ1-5
v_call: TRBV6-6
d_call: -
clone_size: -
cdr3_aa: CASSYSKGISNQPQHF
cdr3_nt: TGTGCCAGCAGTTACTCGAAGGGGATCTCGAATCAGCCCCAGCATTTT

j_call: TRBJ2-3
v_call: TRBV28
d_call: TRBD1
clone_size: -
cdr3_aa: CASSLPTGTVSTDTQYF
cdr3_nt: TGTGCCAGCAGTTTGCCGACAGGGACCGTTAGCACAGATACGCAGTATTTT

j_call: TRBJ2-1
v_call: TRBV5-1
d_call: TRBD1
clone_size: once
cdr3_aa: CASSRQGAEEQFF
cdr3_nt: TGCGCCAGCAGTCGACAGGGGGCAGAGGAGCAGTTCTTC

j_call: TRBJ2-5
v_call: TRBV5-1
d_call: TRBD1
clone_size: -
cdr3_aa: CASSQGRGQSYQETQYF
cdr3_nt: TGCGCCAGCAGCCAGGGTCGGGGACAGAGCTACCAAGAGACCCAGTACTTC

j_call: TRBJ2-1
v_call: TRBV27
d_call: TRBD2
clone_size: few
cdr3_aa: CASSPLGTSGSYEQFF
cdr3_nt: TGTGCCAGCAGTCCCTTAGGGACTAGCGGGAGCTATGAGCAGTTCTTC

j_call: TRBJ1-4
v_call: TRBV7-9
d_call: -
clone_size: -
cdr3_aa: CASSPQGHLPGELFF
cdr3_nt: TGTGCCAGCAGCCCCCAAGGCCACCTCCCAGGGGAACTGTTTTTT

j_call: TRBJ2-7
v_call: TRBV29-1
d_call: TRBD1
clone_size: few
cdr3_aa: CSAVDPGQAYEQYF
cdr3_nt: TGCAGCGCAGTAGATCCGGGACAGGCCTACGAGCAGTACTTC

j_call: TRBJ1-5
v_call: TRBV10-3
d_call: TRBD1
clone_size: -
cdr3_aa: CAISESRTGGSNQPQHF
cdr3_nt: TGTGCCATCAGTGAGTCCCGGACAGGGGGAAGCAATCAGCCCCAGCATTTT